This TCR beta chain was captured in a study of T cells in Graves' hyperthyroidism and ophthalmopathy. Patients with ophthalmopathy all had a Clinical Activity Score of at least 3, a NOSPECS grade of at least 4 and duration under 3 months. Thyroid ultrasound and orbital computed tomography, with clinical symptoms and serum thyroxine and TRAb, informed diagnoses. Concerning this clonotype itself: What it binds is not known.

The germline V gene has CDR1 MNHEY and CDR2 SVGEGT. The ends lost 5 bases at V and 5 bases at J; junction bases unmatched: 19. The CDR3 spans 19 residues. Amplification of TCR beta CDR3 regions used RNA as the template. TCR CDR3 underwent first-round RT-PCR with the HTBI primer set. One entry per CDR3 protein, called by TCRdb with MiXCR from the multiplex PCR reads. The sample consists of a few hundred thousand distinct CDR3 sequences, 15% to 20% of them appearing once. Study-level results: Expanded thyroid clonotypes (above 0.001) were mostly also found in blood. The model made its ophthalmopathy prediction, and onset followed a median about 6.8 months later.

Input material: blood. The chain joins TRBV6-2 or TRBV6-3 to TRBJ2-1; TRBD2 matches at 9 bases. The TCR originated in a woman aged 40 to 50 with Graves' ophthalmopathy. The CDR3 is CASSRPSSGESPSNNEQFF. The CDR3 region has the DNA TGTGCCAGCAGTCGCCCTTCTAGCGGGGAAAGTCCTTCGAACAATGAGCAGTTCTTC.